This entry describes one T cell receptor (beta chain). The antigen is not known. Repertoires were generated with immunoSEQ multiplex PCR, while TCRdb's copy carries only in-frame clones and drops some. The data contain 90,000 to 130,000 clones, just under 95% of them singletons. This sample is part of a study of T cell responses to AZD1222 COVID-19 vaccine. Study-wide results and caveats: Spike-specific TCR repertoires showed rising breadth and depth after two AZD1222 doses. Repertoire sampling was restricted to post-peak T cell response timepoints.

The source material was peripheral blood, sampled 28 days after the second AZD1222 dose. The clonotype originates from an adult who received the AZD1222 COVID-19 vaccine.

CDR3 sequence (DNA): TGTGCCAGCGTTACAGGGGGCTCTCAGTATGGCTACACCTTC. It encodes CASVTGGSQYGYTF. The chain links TRBV7-2 to TRBJ1-2, with 9 bases matching TRBD1. The V gene's germline CDR1 is SGHTA and CDR2 FQGNSA. The CDR3 length is 14 residues. V gave up 8 bases and J gave up 5 bases; unmatched junction bases: 9.